These T cell receptor beta chains were read from a single sample in a study of technical replicates of blood from several donors. The repertoire was sequenced with immunoSEQ multiplex PCR; TCRdb's copy has only in-frame clones and lacks some. The data show around 68,000 clones, 90% to 95% seen once. Sequencing used T cells isolated from PBMCs. Receptors originate from a human donor in good health. Some clones in this sample may be carry-over from other donors' samples. Both conserved end residues are part of each CDR3. Each record gives: clone size, D gene, J gene, V gene, CDR3 protein, CDR3 DNA. The D gene is left open where the match is weak. Expanded clones get a size class; other rows say once, few or many, or leave the size out.

>.|.|TRBJ2-1|TRBV7-6
CASSSRDTSYNEQFF
TGTGCCAGCAGCAGCCGGGACACGTCCTACAATGAGCAGTTCTTC
>.|TRBD1|TRBJ1-2|TRBV7-2
CASSLRTGSEGYTF
TGTGCCAGCAGCTTGAGGACAGGGTCTGAGGGCTACACCTTC
>once|.|TRBJ1-1|TRBV28
CASRPTSVNTEAFF
TGTGCCAGCAGGCCTACCTCGGTGAACACTGAAGCTTTCTTT
>.|TRBD1|TRBJ1-5|TRBV4-1
CASSHPRTGIINQPQHF
TGCGCCAGCAGCCACCCTAGGACAGGGATCATCAATCAGCCCCAGCATTTT
>.|.|TRBJ2-6|TRBV7-6
CASSLRTAGANVLTF
TGTGCCAGCAGCCTCCGGACAGCTGGGGCCAACGTCCTGACTTTC
>.|.|TRBJ2-1|TRBV28
CASKDLGEQFF
TGTGCCAGCAAGGACTTAGGTGAGCAGTTCTTC
>few|.|TRBJ1-1|TRBV6-1
CASARTTGQSEAFF
TGTGCCAGCGCCCGAACAACAGGGCAGAGTGAAGCTTTCTTT
>once|.|TRBJ2-7|TRBV4-1
CASSQFTSEQYF
TGCGCCAGCAGCCAATTTACATCCGAGCAGTACTTC
>.|.|TRBJ2-7|TRBV7-9
CASSLAGRNYEQYF
TGTGCCAGCAGCCTGGCGGGGAGGAACTACGAGCAGTACTTC
>.|TRBD1|TRBJ1-1|TRBV5-1
CASSLEWSGTGGVLTEAFF
TGCGCCAGCAGCTTGGAGTGGTCGGGGACAGGGGGCGTCCTAACTGAAGCTTTCTTT
>.|.|TRBJ1-1|TRBV10-1
CASSSTTGEAFF
TGCGCCAGCAGCTCGACCACAGGGGAAGCTTTCTTT
>.|.|TRBJ1-1|TRBV18
CASSLQANTEAFF
TGTGCCAGCTCATTACAGGCGAACACTGAAGCTTTCTTT
>.|.|TRBJ2-1|TRBV6-5
CASSRYPHDSNEQFF
TGTGCCAGCAGTCGGTATCCTCACGACAGCAATGAGCAGTTCTTC
>.|.|TRBJ2-2|TRBV5-1
CASSREGAGELFF
TGCGCCAGCAGCAGGGAGGGGGCCGGGGAGCTGTTTTTT
>.|TRBD2|TRBJ2-7|TRBV6-6
CASSSPGGVSSYEQYF
TGTGCCAGCAGTTCCCCCGGGGGGGTTAGCTCCTACGAGCAGTACTTC
>.|.|TRBJ1-5|TRBV27
CASSTRAAQPQHF
TGTGCCAGCTCGACCCGCGCGGCCCAGCCCCAGCATTTT
>.|.|TRBJ2-5|TRBV10-1
CASSERDRGQETQYF
TGCGCCAGCAGTGAGCGGGATAGGGGGCAAGAGACCCAGTACTTC
>.|.|TRBJ1-6|TRBV2
CASRRTVGPYNSPLHF
TGTGCCAGCAGGAGGACGGTGGGGCCTTATAATTCACCCCTCCACTTT
>.|.|TRBJ1-1|TRBV10-2
CASHGAVNTEAFF
TGCGCCAGCCATGGGGCCGTTAACACTGAAGCTTTCTTT
>.|.|TRBJ2-5|TRBV10-1
CASSDGRLSGETQYF
TGCGCCAGCAGTGATGGCAGACTGTCCGGAGAGACCCAGTACTTC
>once|TRBD1|TRBJ2-2|TRBV5-1
CASSSDRANTGELFF
TGCGCCAGCAGCTCCGACAGGGCGAACACCGGGGAGCTGTTTTTT
>.|TRBD2|TRBJ2-1|TRBV28
CASSLSTSGRGGYDFGQFF
TGTGCCAGCAGTTTATCGACTAGCGGGAGAGGTGGTTACGACTTTGGGCAGTTCTTC
>.|TRBD1|TRBJ1-1|TRBV15
CATSRTGGGTEAFF
TGTGCCACCAGCAGGACAGGGGGGGGCACTGAAGCTTTCTTT